The subject of this entry is one T cell receptor beta chain. These data originate in a study of blood T cell repertoires in COVID-19. Assay used: immunoSEQ multiplex PCR; TCRdb lists only in-frame clones, some missing. Here the sample spans about 310,000 clones, around 86% being singletons. Germline CDR1 SGDLS, CDR2 YYNGEE. This CDR3 has 13 residues. V lost 3 bases to trimming and J lost 3 bases, with 7 bases between them. The chain employs TRBV9 and TRBJ2-1, with unresolved D. Material for sequencing was peripheral blood. The TCR sequence derives from a middle-aged man with active or convalescent COVID-19. The CDR3 DNA reads TGTGCCAGCAGCGGAGGCCACTACAATGAGCAGTTCTTC. This sequence encodes CASSGGHYNEQFF.